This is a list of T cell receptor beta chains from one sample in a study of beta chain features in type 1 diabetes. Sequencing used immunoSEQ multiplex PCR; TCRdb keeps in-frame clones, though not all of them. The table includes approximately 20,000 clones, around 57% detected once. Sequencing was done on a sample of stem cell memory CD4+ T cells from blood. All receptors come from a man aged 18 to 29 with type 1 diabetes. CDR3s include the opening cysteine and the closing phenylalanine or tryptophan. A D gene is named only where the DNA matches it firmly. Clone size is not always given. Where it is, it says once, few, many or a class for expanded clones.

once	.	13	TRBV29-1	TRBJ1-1	CSVKGHQLTEAFF	TGCAGCGTTAAGGGACATCAGTTGACTGAAGCTTTCTTT
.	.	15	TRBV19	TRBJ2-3	CASSIGTLSTDTQYF	TGTGCCAGTAGTATAGGGACACTTAGCACAGATACGCAGTATTTT
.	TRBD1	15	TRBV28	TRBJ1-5	CASSLRDRGRQPQHF	TGTGCCAGCAGTTTAAGGGACAGGGGGCGACAGCCCCAGCATTTT
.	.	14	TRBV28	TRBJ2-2	CASSLGTNTGELFF	TGTGCCAGCAGTTTAGGCACGAACACCGGGGAGCTGTTTTTT
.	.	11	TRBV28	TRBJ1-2	CASSSDYGYTF	TGTGCCAGCAGTTCAGACTATGGCTACACCTTC
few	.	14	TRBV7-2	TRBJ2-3	CASRSSTYTDTQYF	TGTGCCAGCAGATCTAGCACATACACAGATACGCAGTATTTT
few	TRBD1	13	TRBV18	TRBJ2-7	CASSRGTDYEQYF	TGTGCCAGCTCAAGAGGGACAGACTACGAGCAGTACTTC
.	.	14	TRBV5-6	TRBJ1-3	CASSLVSSGNTIYF	TGTGCCAGCAGCTTGGTCAGCTCTGGAAACACCATATATTTT
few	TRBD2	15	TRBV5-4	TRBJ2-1	CASSLLLAGYNEQFF	TGTGCCAGCAGCTTATTACTAGCGGGGTACAATGAGCAGTTCTTC
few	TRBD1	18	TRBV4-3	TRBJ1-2	CASSPSPSGQSLNYGYTF	TGCGCCAGCAGCCCTAGCCCTTCGGGACAGTCTTTAAACTATGGCTACACCTTC
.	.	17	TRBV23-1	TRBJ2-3	CASSPTTGPSGTDTQYF	TGCGCCAGCAGTCCGACGACAGGCCCCTCCGGCACAGATACGCAGTATTTT
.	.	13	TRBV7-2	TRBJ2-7	CASSRWAAYEQYF	TGTGCCAGCAGTAGGTGGGCCGCCTACGAGCAGTACTTC
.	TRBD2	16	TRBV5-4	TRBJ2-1	CASSFGGTSGVTEQFF	TGTGCCAGCAGCTTTGGCGGGACTAGCGGGGTCACTGAGCAGTTCTTC
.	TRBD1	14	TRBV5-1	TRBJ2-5	CASRKTGVQETQYF	TGCGCCAGCAGGAAAACAGGGGTCCAAGAGACCCAGTACTTC
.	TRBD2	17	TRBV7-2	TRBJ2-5	CASSLAAPSGRAETQYF	TGTGCCAGCAGCTTAGCGGCGCCTAGCGGGAGGGCAGAGACCCAGTACTTC
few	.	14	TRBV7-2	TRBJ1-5	CASSPGSPTQPQHF	TGTGCCAGCAGCCCGGGATCTCCCACACAGCCCCAGCATTTT
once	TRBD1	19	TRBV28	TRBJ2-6	CASSPPGQGDWRGANVLTF	TGTGCCAGCAGTCCTCCGGGACAGGGAGATTGGAGGGGGGCCAACGTCCTGACTTTC